This TCR beta chain was profiled in a study of blood T cell repertoires in COVID-19. The wider study: From T cells, B-cell-depleted T cells, or PBMCs came the material, which was cDNA or gDNA.

This CDR3 has 14 amino acids. The V gene's germline CDR1 is LNHDA and CDR2 SQIVND (reference sequence). The V end was cut by 5 bases, the J end by 4 bases, with 11 bases between. Measured with immunoSEQ multiplex PCR; TCRdb has only the in-frame clones, and not every one. Among about 70,000 clones listed, about 80% were seen once. This chain connects TRBV19 to TRBJ2-2; D gene ambiguous. The sequence was obtained from a man between 65 and 85 years old who had recovered from COVID-19. The sequenced sample consisted of peripheral blood. CDR3 protein: CASSSVLVTGELFF. CDR3 DNA: TGTGCCAGTAGTTCTGTCCTAGTCACCGGGGAGCTGTTTTTT.